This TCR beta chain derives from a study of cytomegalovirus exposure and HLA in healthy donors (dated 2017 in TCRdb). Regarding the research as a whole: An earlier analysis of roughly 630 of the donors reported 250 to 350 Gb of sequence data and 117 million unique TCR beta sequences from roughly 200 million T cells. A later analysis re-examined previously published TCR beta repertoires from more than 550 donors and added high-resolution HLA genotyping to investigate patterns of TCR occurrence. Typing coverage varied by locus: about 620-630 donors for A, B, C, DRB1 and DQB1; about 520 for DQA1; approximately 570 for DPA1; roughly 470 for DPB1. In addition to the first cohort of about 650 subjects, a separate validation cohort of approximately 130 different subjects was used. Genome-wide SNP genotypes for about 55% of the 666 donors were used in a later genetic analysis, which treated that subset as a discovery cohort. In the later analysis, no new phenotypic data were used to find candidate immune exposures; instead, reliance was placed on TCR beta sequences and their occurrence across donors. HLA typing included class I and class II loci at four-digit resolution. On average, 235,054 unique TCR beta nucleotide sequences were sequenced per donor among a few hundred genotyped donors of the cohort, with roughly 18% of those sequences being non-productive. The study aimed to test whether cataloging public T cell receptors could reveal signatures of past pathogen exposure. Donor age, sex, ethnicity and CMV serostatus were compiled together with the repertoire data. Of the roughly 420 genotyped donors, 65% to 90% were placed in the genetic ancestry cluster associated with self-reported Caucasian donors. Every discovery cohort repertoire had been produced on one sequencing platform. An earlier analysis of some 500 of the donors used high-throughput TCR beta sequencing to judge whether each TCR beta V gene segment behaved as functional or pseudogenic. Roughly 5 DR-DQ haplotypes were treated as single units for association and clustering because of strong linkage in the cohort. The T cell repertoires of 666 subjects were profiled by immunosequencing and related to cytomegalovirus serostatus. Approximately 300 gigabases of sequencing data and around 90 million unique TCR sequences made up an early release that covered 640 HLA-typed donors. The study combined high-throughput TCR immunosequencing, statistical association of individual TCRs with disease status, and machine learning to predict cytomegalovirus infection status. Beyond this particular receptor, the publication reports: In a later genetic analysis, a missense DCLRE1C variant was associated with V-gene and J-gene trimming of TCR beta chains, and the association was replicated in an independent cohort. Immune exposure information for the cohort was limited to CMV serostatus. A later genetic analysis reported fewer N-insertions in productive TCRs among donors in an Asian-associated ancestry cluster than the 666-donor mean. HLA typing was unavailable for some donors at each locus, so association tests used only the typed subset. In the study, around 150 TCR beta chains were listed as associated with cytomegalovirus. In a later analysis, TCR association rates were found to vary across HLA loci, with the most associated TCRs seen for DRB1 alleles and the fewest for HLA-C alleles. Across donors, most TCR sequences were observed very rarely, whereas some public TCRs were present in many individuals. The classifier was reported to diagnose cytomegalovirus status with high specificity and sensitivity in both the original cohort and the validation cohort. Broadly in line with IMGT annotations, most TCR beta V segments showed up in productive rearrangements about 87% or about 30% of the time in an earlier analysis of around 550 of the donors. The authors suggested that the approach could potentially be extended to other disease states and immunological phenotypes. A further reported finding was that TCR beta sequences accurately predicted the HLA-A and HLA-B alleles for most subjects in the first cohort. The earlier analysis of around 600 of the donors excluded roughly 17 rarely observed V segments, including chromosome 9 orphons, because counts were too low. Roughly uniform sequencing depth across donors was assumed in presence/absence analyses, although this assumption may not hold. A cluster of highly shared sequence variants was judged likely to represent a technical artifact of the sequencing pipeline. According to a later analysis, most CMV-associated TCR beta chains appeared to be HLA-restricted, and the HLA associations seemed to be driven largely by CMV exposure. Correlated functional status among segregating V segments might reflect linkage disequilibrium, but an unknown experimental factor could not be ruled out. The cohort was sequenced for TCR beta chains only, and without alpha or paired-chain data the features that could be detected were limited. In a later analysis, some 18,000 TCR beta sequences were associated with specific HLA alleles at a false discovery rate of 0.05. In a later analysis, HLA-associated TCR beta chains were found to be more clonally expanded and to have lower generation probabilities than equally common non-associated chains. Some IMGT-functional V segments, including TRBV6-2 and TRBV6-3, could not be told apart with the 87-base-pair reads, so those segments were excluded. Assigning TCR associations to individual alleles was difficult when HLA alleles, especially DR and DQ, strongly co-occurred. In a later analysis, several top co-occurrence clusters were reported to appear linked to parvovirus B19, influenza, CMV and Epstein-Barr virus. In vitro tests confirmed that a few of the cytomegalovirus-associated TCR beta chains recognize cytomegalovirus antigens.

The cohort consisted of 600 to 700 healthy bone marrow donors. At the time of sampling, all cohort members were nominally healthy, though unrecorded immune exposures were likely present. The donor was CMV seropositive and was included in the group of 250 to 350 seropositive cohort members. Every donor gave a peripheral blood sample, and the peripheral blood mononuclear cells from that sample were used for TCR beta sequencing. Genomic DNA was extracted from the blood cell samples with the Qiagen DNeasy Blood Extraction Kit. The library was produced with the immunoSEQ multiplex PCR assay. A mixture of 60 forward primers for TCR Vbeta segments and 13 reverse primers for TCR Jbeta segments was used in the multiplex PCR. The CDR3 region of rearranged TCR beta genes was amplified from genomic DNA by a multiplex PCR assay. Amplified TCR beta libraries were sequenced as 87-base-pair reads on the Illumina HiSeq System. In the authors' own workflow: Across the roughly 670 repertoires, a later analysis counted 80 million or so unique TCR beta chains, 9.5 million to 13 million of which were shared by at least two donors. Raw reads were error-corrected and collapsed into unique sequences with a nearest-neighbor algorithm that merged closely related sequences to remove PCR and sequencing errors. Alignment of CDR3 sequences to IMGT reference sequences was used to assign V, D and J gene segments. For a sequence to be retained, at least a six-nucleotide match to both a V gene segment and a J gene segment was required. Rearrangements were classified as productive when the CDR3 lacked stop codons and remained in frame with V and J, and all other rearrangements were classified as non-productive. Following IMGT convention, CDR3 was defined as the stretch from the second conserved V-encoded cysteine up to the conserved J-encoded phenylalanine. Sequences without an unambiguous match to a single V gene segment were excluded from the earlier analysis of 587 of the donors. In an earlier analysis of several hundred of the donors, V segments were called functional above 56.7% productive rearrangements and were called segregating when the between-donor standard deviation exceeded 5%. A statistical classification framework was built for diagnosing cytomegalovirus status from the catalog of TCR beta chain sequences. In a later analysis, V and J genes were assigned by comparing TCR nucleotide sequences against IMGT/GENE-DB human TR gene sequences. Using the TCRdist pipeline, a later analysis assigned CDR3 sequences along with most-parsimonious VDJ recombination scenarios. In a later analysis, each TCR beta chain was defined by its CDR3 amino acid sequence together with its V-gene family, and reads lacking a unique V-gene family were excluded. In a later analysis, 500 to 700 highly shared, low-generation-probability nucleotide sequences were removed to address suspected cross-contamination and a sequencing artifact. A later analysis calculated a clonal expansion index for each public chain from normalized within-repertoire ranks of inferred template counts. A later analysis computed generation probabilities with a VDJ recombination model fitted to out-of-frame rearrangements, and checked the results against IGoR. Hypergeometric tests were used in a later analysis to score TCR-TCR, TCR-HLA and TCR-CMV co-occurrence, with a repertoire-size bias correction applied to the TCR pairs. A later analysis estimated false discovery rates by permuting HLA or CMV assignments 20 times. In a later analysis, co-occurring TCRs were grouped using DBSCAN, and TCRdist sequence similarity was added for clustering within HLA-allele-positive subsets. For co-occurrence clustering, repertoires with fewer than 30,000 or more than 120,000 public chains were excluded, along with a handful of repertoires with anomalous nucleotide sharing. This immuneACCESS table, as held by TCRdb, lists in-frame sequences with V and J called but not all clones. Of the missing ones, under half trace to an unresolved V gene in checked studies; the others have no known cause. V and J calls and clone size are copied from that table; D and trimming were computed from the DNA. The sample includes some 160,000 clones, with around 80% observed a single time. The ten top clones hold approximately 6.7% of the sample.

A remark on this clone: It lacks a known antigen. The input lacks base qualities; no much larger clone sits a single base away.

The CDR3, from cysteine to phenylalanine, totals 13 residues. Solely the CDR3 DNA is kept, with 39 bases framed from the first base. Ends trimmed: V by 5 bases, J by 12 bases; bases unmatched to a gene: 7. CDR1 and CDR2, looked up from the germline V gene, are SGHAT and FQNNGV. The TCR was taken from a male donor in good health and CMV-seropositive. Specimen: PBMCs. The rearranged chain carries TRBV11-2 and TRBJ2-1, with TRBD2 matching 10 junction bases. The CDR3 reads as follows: CASSLAGDIRQFF. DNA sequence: TGTGCCAGCAGCCTAGCGGGAGACATTAGGCAGTTCTTC.